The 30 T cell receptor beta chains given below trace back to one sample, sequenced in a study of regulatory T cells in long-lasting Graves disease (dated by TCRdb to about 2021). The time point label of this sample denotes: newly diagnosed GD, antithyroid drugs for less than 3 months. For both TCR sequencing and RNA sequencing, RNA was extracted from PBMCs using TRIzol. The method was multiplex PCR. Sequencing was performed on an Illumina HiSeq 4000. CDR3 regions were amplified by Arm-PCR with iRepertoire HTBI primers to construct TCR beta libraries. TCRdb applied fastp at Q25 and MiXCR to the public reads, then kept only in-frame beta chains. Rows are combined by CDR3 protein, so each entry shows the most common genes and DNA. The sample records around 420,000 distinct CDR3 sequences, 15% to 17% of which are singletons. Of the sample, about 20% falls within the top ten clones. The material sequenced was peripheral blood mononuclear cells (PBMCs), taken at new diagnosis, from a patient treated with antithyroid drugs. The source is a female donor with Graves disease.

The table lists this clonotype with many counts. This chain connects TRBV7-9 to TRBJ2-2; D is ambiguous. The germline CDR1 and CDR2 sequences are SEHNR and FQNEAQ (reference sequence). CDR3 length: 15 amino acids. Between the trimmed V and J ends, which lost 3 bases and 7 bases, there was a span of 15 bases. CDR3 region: CASSFKAQRDGELFF. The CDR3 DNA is TGTGCCAGCAGCTTCAAGGCCCAGCGCGACGGGGAGCTGTTTTTT. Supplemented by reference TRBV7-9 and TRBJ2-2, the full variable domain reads DTGVSQNPRHKITKRGQNVTFRCDPISEHNRLYWYRQTLGQGPEFLTYFQNEAQLEKSRLLSDRFSAERPKGSFSTLEIQRTEQGDSAMYLCASSFKAQRDGELFFGEGSRLTVL.

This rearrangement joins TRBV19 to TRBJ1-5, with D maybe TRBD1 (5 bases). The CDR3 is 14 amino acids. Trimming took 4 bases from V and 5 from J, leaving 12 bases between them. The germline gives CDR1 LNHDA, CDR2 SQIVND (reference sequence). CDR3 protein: CASSTAGGDQPQHF. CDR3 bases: TGTGCCAGTAGTACCGCCGGGGGGGATCAGCCCCAGCATTTT.

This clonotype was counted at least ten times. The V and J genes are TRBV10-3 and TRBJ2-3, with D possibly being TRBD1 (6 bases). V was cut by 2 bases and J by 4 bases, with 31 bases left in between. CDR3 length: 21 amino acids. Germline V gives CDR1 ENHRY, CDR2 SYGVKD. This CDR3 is CAISEPLARGGRPLVADTQYF. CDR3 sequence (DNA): TGTGCCATCAGTGAGCCTCTGGCTAGAGGGGGTCGTCCTTTGGTTGCAGATACGCAGTATTTT.

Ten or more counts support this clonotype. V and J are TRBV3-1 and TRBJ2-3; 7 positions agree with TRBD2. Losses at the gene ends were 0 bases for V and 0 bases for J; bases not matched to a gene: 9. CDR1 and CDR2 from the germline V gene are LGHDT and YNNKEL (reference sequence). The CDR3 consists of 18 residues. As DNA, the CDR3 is TGTGCCAGCAGCCAAGATGTTAGCGGGCCCCCTAGCACAGATACGCAGTATTTT. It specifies CASSQDVSGPPSTDTQYF.

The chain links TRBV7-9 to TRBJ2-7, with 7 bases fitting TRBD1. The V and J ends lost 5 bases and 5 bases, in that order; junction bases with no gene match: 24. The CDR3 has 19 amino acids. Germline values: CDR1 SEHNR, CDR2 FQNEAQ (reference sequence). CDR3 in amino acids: CASSQDFKPGTVEFHEQYF. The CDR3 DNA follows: TGTGCCAGCAGCCAAGATTTCAAGCCGGGGACAGTGGAATTCCACGAGCAGTACTTC.

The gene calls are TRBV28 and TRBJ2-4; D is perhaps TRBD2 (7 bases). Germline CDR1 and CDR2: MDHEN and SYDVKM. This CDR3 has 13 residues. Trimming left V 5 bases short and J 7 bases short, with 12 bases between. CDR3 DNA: TGTGCCAGCAGTGGGGGGGCGATTAACATTCAGTACTTC. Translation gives CASSGGAINIQYF.

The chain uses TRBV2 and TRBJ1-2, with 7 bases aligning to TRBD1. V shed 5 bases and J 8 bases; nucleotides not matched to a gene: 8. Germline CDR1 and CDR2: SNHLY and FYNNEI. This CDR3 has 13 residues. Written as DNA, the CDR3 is TGTGCCAGCAGTTTTGACAGGGCGGTCGGCTACACCTTC. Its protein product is CASSFDRAVGYTF.

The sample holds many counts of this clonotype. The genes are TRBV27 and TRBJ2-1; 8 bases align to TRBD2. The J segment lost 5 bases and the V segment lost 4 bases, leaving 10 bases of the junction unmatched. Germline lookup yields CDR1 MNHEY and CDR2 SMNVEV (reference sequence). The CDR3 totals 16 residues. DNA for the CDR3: TGTGCCAGCAGTTCCCATGGTAGCGGGACTGACAATGAGCAGTTCTTC. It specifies CASSSHGSGTDNEQFF.

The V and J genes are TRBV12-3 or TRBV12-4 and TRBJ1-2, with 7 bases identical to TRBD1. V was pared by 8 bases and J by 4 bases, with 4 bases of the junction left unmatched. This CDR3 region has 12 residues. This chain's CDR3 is CASRGTVYGYTF. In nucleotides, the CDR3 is TGTGCCAGCCGAGGGACAGTCTATGGCTACACCTTC.

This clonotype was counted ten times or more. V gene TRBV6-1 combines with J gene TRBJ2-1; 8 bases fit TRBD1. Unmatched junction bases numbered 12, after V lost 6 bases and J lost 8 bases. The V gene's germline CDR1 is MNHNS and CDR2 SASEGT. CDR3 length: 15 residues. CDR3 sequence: CASSPFSTGVDEQFF. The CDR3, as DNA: TGTGCCAGCAGCCCCTTTTCGACAGGGGTGGATGAGCAGTTCTTC.

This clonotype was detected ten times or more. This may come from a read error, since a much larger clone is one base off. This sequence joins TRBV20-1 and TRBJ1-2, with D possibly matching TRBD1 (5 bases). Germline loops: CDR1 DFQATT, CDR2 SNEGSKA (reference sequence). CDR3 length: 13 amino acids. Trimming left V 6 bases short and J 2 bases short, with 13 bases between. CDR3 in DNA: TGCAGTGCCGGGACTGTTGAGAACTATGGCTACACCTTC. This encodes CSAGTVENYGYTF.

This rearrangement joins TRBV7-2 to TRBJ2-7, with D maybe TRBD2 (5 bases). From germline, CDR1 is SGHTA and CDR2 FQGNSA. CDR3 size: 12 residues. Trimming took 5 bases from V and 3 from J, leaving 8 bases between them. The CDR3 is CASSRLNYEQYF. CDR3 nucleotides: TGTGCCAGCAGCCGACTAAACTACGAGCAGTACTTC.

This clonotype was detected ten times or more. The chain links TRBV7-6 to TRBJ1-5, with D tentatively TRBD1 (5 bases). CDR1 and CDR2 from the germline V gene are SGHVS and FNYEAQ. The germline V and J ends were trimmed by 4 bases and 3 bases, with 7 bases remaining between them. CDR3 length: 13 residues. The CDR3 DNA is TGTGCCAGCAGCTACGGGACCAATCAGCCCCAGCATTTT. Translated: CASSYGTNQPQHF. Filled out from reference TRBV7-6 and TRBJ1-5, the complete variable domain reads GAGVSQSPRYKVTKRGQDVALRCDPISGHVSLYWYRQALGQGPEFLTYFNYEAQQDKSGLPNDRFSAERPEGSISTLTIQRTEQRDSAMYRCASSYGTNQPQHFGDGTRLSIL.

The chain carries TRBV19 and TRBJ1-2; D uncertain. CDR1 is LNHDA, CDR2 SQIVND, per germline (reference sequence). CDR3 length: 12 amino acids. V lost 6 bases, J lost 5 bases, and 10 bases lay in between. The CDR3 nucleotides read TGTGCCAGTAGCCTTTGGCCATATGGCTACACCTTC. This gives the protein CASSLWPYGYTF.

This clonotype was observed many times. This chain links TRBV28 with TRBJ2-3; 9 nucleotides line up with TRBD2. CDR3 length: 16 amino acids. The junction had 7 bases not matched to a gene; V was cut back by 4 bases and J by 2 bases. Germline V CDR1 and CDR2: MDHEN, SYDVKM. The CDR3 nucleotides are TGTGCCAGCAGTTCCGGGACTAGCTCATTCACAGATACGCAGTATTTT. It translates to CASSSGTSSFTDTQYF.

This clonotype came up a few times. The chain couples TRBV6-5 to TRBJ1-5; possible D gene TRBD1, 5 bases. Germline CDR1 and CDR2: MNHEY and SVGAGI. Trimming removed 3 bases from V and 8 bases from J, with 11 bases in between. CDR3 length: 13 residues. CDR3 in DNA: TGTGCCAGCAGTTATAGGGGCAGGGAGCCCCAGCATTTT. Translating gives CASSYRGREPQHF.

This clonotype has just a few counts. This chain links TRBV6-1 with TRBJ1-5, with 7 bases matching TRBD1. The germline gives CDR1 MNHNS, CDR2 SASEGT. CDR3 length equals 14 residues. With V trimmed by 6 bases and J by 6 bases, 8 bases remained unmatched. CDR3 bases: TGTGCCAGCAGCCGTACAGGGGACGTTCAGCCCCAGCATTTT. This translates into CASSRTGDVQPQHF.

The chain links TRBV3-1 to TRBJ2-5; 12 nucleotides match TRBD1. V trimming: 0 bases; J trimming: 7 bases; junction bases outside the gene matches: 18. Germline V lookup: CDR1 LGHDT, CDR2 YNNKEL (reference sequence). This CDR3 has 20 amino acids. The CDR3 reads CASSQEIPGQGAVNLVTQYF. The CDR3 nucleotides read TGTGCCAGCAGCCAAGAAATTCCGGGACAGGGGGCTGTGAATCTGGTGACCCAGTACTTC.

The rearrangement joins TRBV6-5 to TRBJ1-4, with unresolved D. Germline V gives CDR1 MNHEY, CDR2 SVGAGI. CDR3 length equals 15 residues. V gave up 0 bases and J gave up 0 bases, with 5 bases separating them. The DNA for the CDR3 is TGTGCCAGCAGTTACTCGACAACAACTAATGAAAAACTGTTTTTT. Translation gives CASSYSTTTNEKLFF.

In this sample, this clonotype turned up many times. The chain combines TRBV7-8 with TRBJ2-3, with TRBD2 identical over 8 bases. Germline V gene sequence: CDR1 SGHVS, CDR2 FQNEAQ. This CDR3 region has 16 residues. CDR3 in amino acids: CAGALGGADSTDTQYF. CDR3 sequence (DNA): TGTGCAGGCGCCCTCGGGGGGGCCGATAGCACAGATACGCAGTATTTT. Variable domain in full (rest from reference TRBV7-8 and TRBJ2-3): GAGVSQSPRYKVAKRGQDVALRCDPISGHVSLFWYQQALGQGPEFLTYFQNEAQLDKSGLPSDRFFAERPEGSVSTLKIQRTQQEDSAVYLCAGALGGADSTDTQYFGPGTRLTVL.

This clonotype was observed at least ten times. The CDR3 region is CANPISRMGDSYNEQFF. The CDR3 DNA reads TGTGCCAACCCGATTTCGCGAATGGGGGACTCCTACAATGAGCAGTTCTTC. V gene TRBV6-1 combines with J gene TRBJ2-1; D assignment may be TRBD1 or TRBD2 (5 bases each). V lost 10 bases and J 0 bases, leaving 22 bases between the germline ends. The CDR3 has 17 amino acids. Germline V gives CDR1 MNHNS, CDR2 SASEGT.

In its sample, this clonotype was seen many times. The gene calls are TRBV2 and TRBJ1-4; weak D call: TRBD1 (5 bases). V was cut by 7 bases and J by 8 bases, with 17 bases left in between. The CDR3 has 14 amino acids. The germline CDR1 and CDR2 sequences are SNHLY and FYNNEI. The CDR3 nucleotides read TGTGCCAGCACGAAATCGGGGCAAAGAGAAAAACTGTTTTTT. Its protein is CASTKSGQREKLFF.

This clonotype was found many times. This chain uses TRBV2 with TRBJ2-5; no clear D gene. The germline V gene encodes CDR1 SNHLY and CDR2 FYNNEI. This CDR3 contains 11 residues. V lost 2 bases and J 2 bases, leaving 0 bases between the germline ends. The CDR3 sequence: CASSEQETQYF. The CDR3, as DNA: TGTGCCAGCAGTGAACAAGAGACCCAGTACTTC.

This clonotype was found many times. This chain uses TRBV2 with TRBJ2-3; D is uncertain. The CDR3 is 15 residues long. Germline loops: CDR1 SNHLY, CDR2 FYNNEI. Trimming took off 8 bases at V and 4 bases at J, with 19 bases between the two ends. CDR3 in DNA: TGTGCCAGCCTTTTCGGGCAAGTTTCGCCAGATACGCAGTATTTT. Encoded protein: CASLFGQVSPDTQYF.

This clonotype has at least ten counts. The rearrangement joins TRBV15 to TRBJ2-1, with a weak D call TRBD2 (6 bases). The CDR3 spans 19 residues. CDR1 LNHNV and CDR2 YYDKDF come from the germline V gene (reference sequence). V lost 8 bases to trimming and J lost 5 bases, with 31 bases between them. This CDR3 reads CATHRGLERVGRADNEQFF. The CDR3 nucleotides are TGTGCCACCCACCGGGGTTTGGAGCGGGTGGGTAGGGCGGACAATGAGCAGTTCTTC.

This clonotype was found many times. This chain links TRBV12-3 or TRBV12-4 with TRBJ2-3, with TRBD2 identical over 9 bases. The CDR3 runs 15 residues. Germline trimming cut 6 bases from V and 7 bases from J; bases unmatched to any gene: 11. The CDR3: CASSQRAGGPHTQYF. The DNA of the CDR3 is TGTGCCAGCAGCCAGAGGGCGGGGGGGCCCCATACGCAGTATTTT.

CDR3 in DNA: TGTGCCAGTATTGGGAGGACAGGGCCGAACACTGAAGCTTTCTTT. Translation gives CASIGRTGPNTEAFF. V usage is TRBV19 and J usage is TRBJ1-1; 8 bases agree with TRBD1. The V gene's germline CDR1 is LNHDA and CDR2 SQIVND (reference sequence). This CDR3 is 15 amino acids long. Trimming cost V 7 bases and J 1 base; bases outside gene matches: 8.

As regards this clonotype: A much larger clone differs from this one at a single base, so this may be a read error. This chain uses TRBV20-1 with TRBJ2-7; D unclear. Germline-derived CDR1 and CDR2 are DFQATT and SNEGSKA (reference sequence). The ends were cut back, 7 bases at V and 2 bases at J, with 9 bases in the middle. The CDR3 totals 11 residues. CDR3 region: CSVWTAYEQYF. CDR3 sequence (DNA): TGCAGTGTGTGGACGGCCTACGAGCAGTACTTC.

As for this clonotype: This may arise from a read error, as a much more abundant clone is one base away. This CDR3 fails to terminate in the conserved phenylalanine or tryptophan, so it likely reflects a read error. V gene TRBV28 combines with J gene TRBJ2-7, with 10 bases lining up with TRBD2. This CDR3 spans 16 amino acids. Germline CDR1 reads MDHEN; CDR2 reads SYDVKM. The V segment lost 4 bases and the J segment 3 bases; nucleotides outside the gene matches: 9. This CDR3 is CASSSASGSGFYEQYL. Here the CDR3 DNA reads TGTGCCAGCAGTTCCGCTAGCGGGAGTGGTTTCTACGAGCAGTACCTC.

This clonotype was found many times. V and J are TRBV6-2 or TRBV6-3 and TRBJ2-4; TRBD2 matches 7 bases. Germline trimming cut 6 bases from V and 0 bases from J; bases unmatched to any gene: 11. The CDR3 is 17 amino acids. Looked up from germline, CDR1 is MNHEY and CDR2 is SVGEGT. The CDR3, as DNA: TGTGCCAGCAGACACCAACTAGCGCACACAGCCAAAAACATTCAGTACTTC. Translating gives CASRHQLAHTAKNIQYF.